This T cell receptor (beta chain) is drawn from a study of read filtering for tumor transcriptome and immune sequencing. CDR3 length equals 14 residues. The germline V gene encodes CDR1 SGHRS and CDR2 YFSETQ. Whole-study findings and limits: Approximately 87% of IR-seq clonotypes had a single read, yet these held roughly 3.7% of reads. Without single-read clonotypes, shared clonotype proportions correlated more between IR-seq and RNA-seq.

Details on this clonotype: Its antigen remains unidentified. A junction boundary mismatches the germline segment, possibly from a read error.

The library was built from approximately 400 ng RNA with molecular barcoded adaptors for alpha/delta and beta/gamma chains. From the reads, TCRdb called clonotypes with MiXCR, one entry per CDR3 protein. Counted here are tens of thousands of distinct CDR3 sequences, around a fifth occurring once; the ten biggest clones make up over 10%. J is TRBJ2-5 and V is TRBV5-1, with D unclear. The J call may be incorrect, as the DNA end agrees better with TRBJ2-1. Sequenced sample: a population of CD138-negative cells sorted from bone marrow. The sequence was obtained from a donor at least 40 years old with multiple myeloma. For the CDR3, the DNA is TGCGCCAGCGGCTTGGAAGGGAACCAAGAGACCCAGTTCTTC. Translation: CASGLEGNQETQFF.